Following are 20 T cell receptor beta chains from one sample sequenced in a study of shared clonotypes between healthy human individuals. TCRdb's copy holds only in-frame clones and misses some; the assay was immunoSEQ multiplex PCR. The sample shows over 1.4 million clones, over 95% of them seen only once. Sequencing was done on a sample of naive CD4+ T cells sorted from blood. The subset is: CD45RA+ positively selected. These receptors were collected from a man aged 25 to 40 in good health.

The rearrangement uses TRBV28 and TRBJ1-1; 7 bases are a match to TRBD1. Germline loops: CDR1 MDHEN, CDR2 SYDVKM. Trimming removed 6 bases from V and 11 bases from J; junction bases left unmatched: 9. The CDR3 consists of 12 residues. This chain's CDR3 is CASSPTGEGAFF. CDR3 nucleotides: TGTGCCAGCAGCCCAACAGGGGAAGGGGCTTTCTTT.

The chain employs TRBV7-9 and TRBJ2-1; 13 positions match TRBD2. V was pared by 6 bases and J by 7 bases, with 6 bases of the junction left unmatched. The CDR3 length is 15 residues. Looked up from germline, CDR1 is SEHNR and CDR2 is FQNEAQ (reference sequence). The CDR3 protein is CASRWTSGSVNEQFF. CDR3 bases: TGTGCCAGCAGGTGGACTAGCGGGAGTGTGAATGAGCAGTTCTTC.

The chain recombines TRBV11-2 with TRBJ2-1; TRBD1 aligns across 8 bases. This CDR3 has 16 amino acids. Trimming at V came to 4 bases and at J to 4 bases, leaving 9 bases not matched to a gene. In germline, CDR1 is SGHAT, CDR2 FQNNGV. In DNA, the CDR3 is TGTGCCAGCAGCTACCGACCGGGACAGGAGTACAATGAGCAGTTCTTC. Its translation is CASSYRPGQEYNEQFF. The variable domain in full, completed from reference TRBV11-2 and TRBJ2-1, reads EAGVAQSPRYKIIEKRQSVAFWCNPISGHATLYWYQQILGQGPKLLIQFQNNGVVDDSQLPKDRFSAERLKGVDSTLKIQPAKLEDSAVYLCASSYRPGQEYNEQFFGPGTRLTVL.

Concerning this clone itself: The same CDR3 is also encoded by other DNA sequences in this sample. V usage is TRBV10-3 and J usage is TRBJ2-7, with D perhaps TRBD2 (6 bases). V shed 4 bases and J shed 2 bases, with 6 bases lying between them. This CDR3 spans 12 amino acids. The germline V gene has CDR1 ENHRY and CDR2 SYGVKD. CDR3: CAISGGAYEQYF. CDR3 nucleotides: TGTGCCATCAGTGGCGGGGCCTACGAGCAGTACTTC.

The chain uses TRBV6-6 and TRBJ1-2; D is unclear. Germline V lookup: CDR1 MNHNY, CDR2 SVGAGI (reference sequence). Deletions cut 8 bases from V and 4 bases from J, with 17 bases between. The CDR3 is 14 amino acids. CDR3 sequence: CASRGGVSFYGYTF. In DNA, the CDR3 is TGTGCCAGCCGCGGAGGAGTGTCCTTCTATGGCTACACCTTC.

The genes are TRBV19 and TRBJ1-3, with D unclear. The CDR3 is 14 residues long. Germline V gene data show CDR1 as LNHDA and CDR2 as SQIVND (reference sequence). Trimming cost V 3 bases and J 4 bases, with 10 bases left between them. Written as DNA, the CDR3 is TGTGCCAGTAGTATGACGGGAATGGGAAACACCATATATTTT. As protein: CASSMTGMGNTIYF.

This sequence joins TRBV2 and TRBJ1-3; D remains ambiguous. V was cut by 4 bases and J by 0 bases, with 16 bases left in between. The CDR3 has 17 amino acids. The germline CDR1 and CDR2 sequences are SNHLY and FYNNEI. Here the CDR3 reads CASSVLLEVSSGNTIYF. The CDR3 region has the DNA TGTGCCAGCAGTGTCCTCTTGGAGGTTAGCTCTGGAAACACCATATATTTT.

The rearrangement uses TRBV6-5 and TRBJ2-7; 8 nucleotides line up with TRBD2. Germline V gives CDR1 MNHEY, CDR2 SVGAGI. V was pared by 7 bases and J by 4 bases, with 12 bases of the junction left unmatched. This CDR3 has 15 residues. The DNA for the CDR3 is TGTGCCAGCACCCCCGGGGGGGGAGGGGGATACGAGCAGTACTTC. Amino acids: CASTPGGGGGYEQYF.

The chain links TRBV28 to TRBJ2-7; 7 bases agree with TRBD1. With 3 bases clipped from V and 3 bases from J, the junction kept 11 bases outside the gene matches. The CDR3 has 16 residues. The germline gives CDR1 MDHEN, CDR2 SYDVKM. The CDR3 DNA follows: TGTGCCAGCAGTTTTCGCCCTTTAACAGGGGACTACGAGCAGTACTTC. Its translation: CASSFRPLTGDYEQYF.

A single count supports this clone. In nucleotides, the CDR3 is TGTGCCAGTACAGAAGGAAGTTATGGCTACACCTTC. Protein: CASTEGSYGYTF. This chain joins TRBV19 and TRBJ1-2, with unresolved D. Trimming took 7 bases from V and 5 from J, leaving 11 bases between them. CDR3 length equals 12 residues. Germline V lookup: CDR1 LNHDA, CDR2 SQIVND (reference sequence).

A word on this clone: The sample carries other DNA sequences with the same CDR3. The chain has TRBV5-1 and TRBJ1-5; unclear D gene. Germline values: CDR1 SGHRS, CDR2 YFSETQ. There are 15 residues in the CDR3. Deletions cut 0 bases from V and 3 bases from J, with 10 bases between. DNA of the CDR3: TGCGCCAGCAGCTTGGCCCTAGGTCCCAATCAGCCCCAGCATTTT. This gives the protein CASSLALGPNQPQHF.

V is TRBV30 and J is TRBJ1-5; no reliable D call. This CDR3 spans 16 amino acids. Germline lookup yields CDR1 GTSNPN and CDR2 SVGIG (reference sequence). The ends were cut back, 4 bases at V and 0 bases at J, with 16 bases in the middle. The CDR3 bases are TGTGCCTGGAATCATCGGGGATCATATAGCAATCAGCCCCAGCATTTT. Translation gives CAWNHRGSYSNQPQHF.

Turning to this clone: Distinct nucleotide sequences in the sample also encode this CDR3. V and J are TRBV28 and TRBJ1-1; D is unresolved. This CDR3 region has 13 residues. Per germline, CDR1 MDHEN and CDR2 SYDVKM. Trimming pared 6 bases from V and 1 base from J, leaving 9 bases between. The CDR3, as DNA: TGTGCCAGCAGCCTCCTTGGGAACACTGAAGCTTTCTTT. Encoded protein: CASSLLGNTEAFF.

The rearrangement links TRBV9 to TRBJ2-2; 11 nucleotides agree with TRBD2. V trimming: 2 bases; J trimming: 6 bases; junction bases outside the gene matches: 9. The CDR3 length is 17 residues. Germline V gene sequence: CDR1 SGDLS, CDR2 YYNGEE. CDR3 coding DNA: TGTGCCAGCAGCGTTAAGACACTAGCGGGAGTTCCCGGGGAGCTGTTTTTT. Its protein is CASSVKTLAGVPGELFF.

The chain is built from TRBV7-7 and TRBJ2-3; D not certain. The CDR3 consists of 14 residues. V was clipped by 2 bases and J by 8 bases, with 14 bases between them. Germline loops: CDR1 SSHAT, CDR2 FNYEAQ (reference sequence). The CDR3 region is CASSLRPSDPTQYF. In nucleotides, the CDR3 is TGTGCCAGCAGCTTAAGGCCATCAGATCCTACGCAGTATTTT.

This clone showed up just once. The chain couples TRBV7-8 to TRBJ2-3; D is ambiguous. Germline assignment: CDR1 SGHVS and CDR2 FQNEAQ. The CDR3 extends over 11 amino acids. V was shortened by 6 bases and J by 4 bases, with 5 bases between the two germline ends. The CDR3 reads CASSTSDTQYF. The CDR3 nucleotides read TGTGCCAGCAGTACCTCAGATACGCAGTATTTT.

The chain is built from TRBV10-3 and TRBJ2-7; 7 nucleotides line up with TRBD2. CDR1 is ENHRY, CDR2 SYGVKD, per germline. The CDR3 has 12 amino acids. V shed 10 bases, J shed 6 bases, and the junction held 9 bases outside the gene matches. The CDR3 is CATQTIAGEQYF. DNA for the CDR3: TGTGCCACCCAAACAATAGCGGGCGAGCAGTACTTC.

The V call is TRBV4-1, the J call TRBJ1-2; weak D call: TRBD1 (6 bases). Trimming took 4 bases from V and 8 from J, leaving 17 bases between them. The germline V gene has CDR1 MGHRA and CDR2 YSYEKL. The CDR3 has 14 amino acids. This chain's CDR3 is CASSPPGAGKGYTF. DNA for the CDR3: TGCGCCAGCAGCCCCCCGGGGGCAGGGAAAGGCTACACCTTC.

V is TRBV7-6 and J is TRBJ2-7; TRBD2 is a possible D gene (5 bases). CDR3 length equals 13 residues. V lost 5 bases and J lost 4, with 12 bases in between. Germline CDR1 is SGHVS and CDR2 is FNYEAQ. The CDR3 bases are TGTGCCAGCAGCCCTTCGGGGTTTTACGAGCAGTACTTC. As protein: CASSPSGFYEQYF.

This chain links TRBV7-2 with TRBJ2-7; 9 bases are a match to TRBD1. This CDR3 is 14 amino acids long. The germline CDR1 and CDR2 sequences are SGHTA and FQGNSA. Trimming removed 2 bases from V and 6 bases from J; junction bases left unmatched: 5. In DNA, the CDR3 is TGTGCCAGCAGCTTACCCGGGACAGGGCGCGAGCAGTACTTC. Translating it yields CASSLPGTGREQYF.